This T cell receptor (beta chain) was captured in a study of blood T cell repertoires in COVID-19. Study details: Acute-phase and convalescent COVID-19 samples originated in the United States, Italy and Spain. From T cells, B-cell-depleted T cells, or PBMCs came the material, which was cDNA or gDNA.

Original data processing: Amplification of reference gene primers was used by the study to estimate nucleated cell counts. The table came from immunoSEQ multiplex PCR; TCRdb's copy has only in-frame clones and leaves some out. D and trimming come from the DNA, and the V and J calls and clone size come from that table. The data show around 64,000 clones, approximately 90% seen once. CDR1 is MNHEY and CDR2 is SVGAGI in the germline V gene. Trimming took 6 bases from V and 2 from J, leaving 14 bases between them. CDR3 length equals 14 residues. This TCR derives from a human donor in a cohort sampled during active COVID-19. Sequencing was carried out using peripheral blood. V usage is TRBV6-5 and J usage is TRBJ2-7; D perhaps matches TRBD1 (5 bases). The CDR3 region has the DNA TGTGCCAGCAGATCGAAGACAGAAGCCTACGAGCAGTACTTC. Translation gives CASRSKTEAYEQYF.